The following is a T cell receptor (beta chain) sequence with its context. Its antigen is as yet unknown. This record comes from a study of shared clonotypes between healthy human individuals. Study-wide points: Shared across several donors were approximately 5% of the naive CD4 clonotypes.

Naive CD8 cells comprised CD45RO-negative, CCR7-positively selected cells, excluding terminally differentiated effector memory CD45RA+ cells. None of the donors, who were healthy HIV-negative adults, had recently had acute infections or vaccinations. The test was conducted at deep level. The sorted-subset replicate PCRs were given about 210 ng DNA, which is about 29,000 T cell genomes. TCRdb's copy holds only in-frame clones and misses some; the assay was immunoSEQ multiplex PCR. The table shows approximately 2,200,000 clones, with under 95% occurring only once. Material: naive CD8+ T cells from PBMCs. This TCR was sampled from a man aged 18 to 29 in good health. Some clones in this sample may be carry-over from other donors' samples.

The CDR3 loop is CASGGWTFGGYTF. The CDR3 coding sequence is TGTGCTTCCGGGGGGTGGACATTCGGTGGCTACACCTTC. The V and J genes are TRBV19 and TRBJ1-2; TRBD1 might be the D (5 bases). This CDR3 contains 13 residues. Germline V gene data show CDR1 as LNHDA and CDR2 as SQIVND (reference sequence).